This passage covers 32 T cell receptor beta chains from one sample sequenced in a study of T cell responses to AZD1222 COVID-19 vaccine. TCRdb's copy holds only in-frame clones and misses some; the assay was immunoSEQ multiplex PCR. The sample contains about 150,000 clones, about 93% of which appear only once. This specimen was peripheral blood, taken on day 0 of AZD1222 vaccination. The receptor set was obtained from an adult in good health.

The gene calls are TRBV6-6 and TRBJ1-2, with a weak D call TRBD1 (5 bases). V was trimmed by 7 bases and J by 3 bases, leaving 15 bases between them. CDR1 and CDR2 from the germline V gene are MNHNY and SVGAGI (reference sequence). This CDR3 has 14 amino acids. Written as DNA, the CDR3 is TGTGCCAGCAAGAATTGGGGGTCGGACTATGGCTACACCTTC. Translated, it gives CASKNWGSDYGYTF.

The chain uses TRBV19 and TRBJ1-2, with 11 bases identical to TRBD1. Germline-derived CDR1 and CDR2 are LNHDA and SQIVND (reference sequence). The CDR3 runs 15 residues. Trimming removed 6 bases from V and 2 bases from J; junction bases left unmatched: 5. CDR3 sequence (DNA): TGTGCCAGTAGGCCCGGGACAGGGGGAAACTATGGCTACACCTTC. It codes for CASRPGTGGNYGYTF.

The rearrangement joins TRBV30 to TRBJ1-6; 7 bases line up with TRBD1. Per germline, CDR1 GTSNPN and CDR2 SVGIG (reference sequence). The V segment lost 4 bases and the J segment 8 bases; nucleotides outside the gene matches: 2. The CDR3 covers 12 residues. CDR3 in DNA: TGTGCCTGGAATACAGGGGATTCACCCCTCCACTTT. Amino acids: CAWNTGDSPLHF.

V is TRBV5-1 and J is TRBJ1-2; maybe TRBD1 (6 bases). The V and J ends lost 0 bases and 8 bases respectively, with 17 bases between them. CDR1 is SGHRS and CDR2 is YFSETQ in the germline V gene. This CDR3 has 15 amino acids. The DNA for the CDR3 is TGCGCCAGCAGCTTGGGGGAACTGACAGGCCACGGCTACACCTTC. Protein: CASSLGELTGHGYTF.

V gene TRBV19 combines with J gene TRBJ1-5, with 7 positions matching TRBD1. The CDR3 loop spans 14 amino acids. J was trimmed by 4 bases and V by 2 bases; bases with no gene match: 2. The germline CDR1 and CDR2 sequences are LNHDA and SQIVND (reference sequence). CDR3 residues: CASSILTGNQPQHF. CDR3 in DNA: TGTGCCAGTAGTATACTGACAGGGAATCAGCCCCAGCATTTT.

The rearrangement joins TRBV7-8 to TRBJ1-5, with D unresolved. Trimming shortened V by 1 base and J by 3 bases, and 19 bases separated the two germline ends. This CDR3 contains 18 residues. Per the germline V gene, CDR1 is SGHVS and CDR2 is FQNEAQ. The CDR3, as DNA: TGTGCCAGCAGCTTAGAAGAGGTCGGAATTCTAGACAATCAGCCCCAGCATTTT. Translated: CASSLEEVGILDNQPQHF. Supplemented by reference TRBV7-8 and TRBJ1-5, the full variable domain reads GAGVSQSPRYKVAKRGQDVALRCDPISGHVSLFWYQQALGQGPEFLTYFQNEAQLDKSGLPSDRFFAERPEGSVSTLKIQRTQQEDSAVYLCASSLEEVGILDNQPQHFGDGTRLSIL.

The count of this clone is one. J is TRBJ1-1 and V is TRBV6-1, with D hard to call. The germline V gene encodes CDR1 MNHNS and CDR2 SASEGT. Trimming pared 7 bases from V and 6 bases from J, leaving 9 bases between. The CDR3 sequence is 11 residues long. The CDR3 region has the DNA TGTGCCAGCATCCAGTTCCCTGAAGCTTTCTTT. Translation: CASIQFPEAFF.

The chain recombines TRBV13 with TRBJ2-3; the match to TRBD2 covers 10 bases. J gave up 2 bases and V 5 bases, and 7 bases lay outside the gene matches. This CDR3 region has 16 residues. In germline, CDR1 is PRHDT, CDR2 FYEKMQ (reference sequence). The CDR3 here is CASSLWTSGTTDTQYF. CDR3 bases: TGTGCCAGCAGCCTCTGGACTAGCGGTACCACAGATACGCAGTATTTT. Supplemented by reference TRBV13 and TRBJ2-3, the full variable domain reads AAGVIQSPRHLIKEKRETATLKCYPIPRHDTVYWYQQGPGQDPQFLISFYEKMQSDKGSIPDRFSAQQFSDYHSELNMSSLELGDSALYFCASSLWTSGTTDTQYFGPGTRLTVL.

J is TRBJ2-5 and V is TRBV5-4, with D possibly TRBD2 on 5 matching bases. Per germline, CDR1 SGHNT and CDR2 YYREEE (reference sequence). Trimming took 2 bases from V and 4 from J, leaving 12 bases between them. The CDR3 runs 14 residues. Here the CDR3 reads CASSLRGSRETQYF. As DNA, the CDR3 is TGTGCCAGCAGCTTACGGGGATCCCGAGAGACCCAGTACTTC.

The chain employs TRBV6-5 and TRBJ2-1; 11 bases are a match to TRBD2. V dropped 0 bases and J dropped 4; count of bases not matched to a gene: 2. Germline CDR1 is MNHEY and CDR2 is SVGAGI. The length of the CDR3 is 16 residues. CDR3 DNA sequence: TGTGCCAGCAGTTACTCTGGGACTAGCGGATACAATGAGCAGTTCTTC. It is translated as CASSYSGTSGYNEQFF.

In its sample, this clone was seen once. This chain uses TRBV6-2 or TRBV6-3 with TRBJ2-7; TRBD2 matches 11 bases. Trimming took 2 bases from V and 13 from J; bases not matched to a gene: 7. Germline CDR1 MNHEY, CDR2 SVGEGT. The CDR3 has 13 residues. Here the CDR3 reads CASSYGTSGFAYF. For the CDR3, the DNA is TGTGCCAGCAGTTACGGGACTAGCGGATTCGCTTACTTC.

The rearrangement joins TRBV15 to TRBJ1-1; D not certain. Germline V gene sequence: CDR1 LNHNV, CDR2 YYDKDF (reference sequence). The V end lost 0 bases, the J end lost 1 base, and 9 bases lay between the germline ends. The CDR3 has 15 residues. The CDR3: CATSREQTSNTEAFF. The CDR3, as DNA: TGTGCCACCAGCAGAGAACAGACCTCGAACACTGAAGCTTTCTTT. Full variable domain (remainder filled in from reference TRBV15 and TRBJ1-1): DAMVIQNPRYQVTQFGKPVTLSCSQTLNHNVMYWYQQKSSQAPKLLFHYYDKDFNNEADTPDNFQSRRPNTSFCFLDIRSPGLGDTAMYLCATSREQTSNTEAFFGQGTRLTVV.

The V gene is TRBV7-9, the J gene TRBJ1-1; D is undetermined. The CDR3 length is 16 residues. The V gene lost 0 bases and the J gene lost 1 base, with 12 bases spanning the gap. The germline V gene encodes CDR1 SEHNR and CDR2 FQNEAQ (reference sequence). The CDR3 protein is CASSLAGGKGNTEAFF. CDR3 in DNA: TGTGCCAGCAGCTTAGCTGGAGGTAAGGGGAACACTGAAGCTTTCTTT.

This chain joins TRBV5-6 and TRBJ2-7; 8 positions match TRBD1. The junction had 8 bases not matched to a gene; V was cut back by 5 bases and J by 1 base. CDR1 is SGHDT and CDR2 is YYEEEE in the germline V gene. This CDR3 is 15 amino acids long. The CDR3 DNA sequence: TGTGCCAGCAGACTGACAGGGGCTGTATCCTACGAGCAGTACTTC. It encodes CASRLTGAVSYEQYF.

This clone came up once. The J gene is TRBJ1-3, the V gene TRBV7-2; 8 bases match TRBD1. Germline V gene data show CDR1 as SGHTA and CDR2 as FQGNSA. CDR3 size: 15 residues. Trimming cost V 1 base and J 2 bases; bases outside gene matches: 1. CDR3 sequence reads: CASSLGTGPGNTIYF. The DNA of the CDR3 is TGTGCCAGCAGCTTAGGGACAGGGCCTGGAAACACCATATATTTT.

The chain has TRBV7-2 and TRBJ1-5; 11 nucleotides agree with TRBD1. CDR3 length: 14 residues. V gave up 6 bases and J gave up 7 bases; unmatched junction bases: 5. The germline gives CDR1 SGHTA, CDR2 FQGNSA. CDR3 nucleotides: TGTGCCAGCAGTGGACAGGGGGCGGGACAGCCCCAGCATTTT. Encoded protein: CASSGQGAGQPQHF.

This sequence joins TRBV7-9 and TRBJ1-6; D is unresolved. Trimming took 1 base from V and 7 from J, leaving 11 bases between them. This CDR3 spans 15 amino acids. Looked up from germline, CDR1 is SEHNR and CDR2 is FQNEAQ (reference sequence). The chain's CDR3 is CASSLEASSNSPLHF. The CDR3 nucleotides are TGTGCCAGCAGCTTAGAGGCCAGTTCAAATTCACCCCTCCACTTT.

This chain links TRBV7-9 with TRBJ1-1, with D uncertain. Looked up from germline, CDR1 is SEHNR and CDR2 is FQNEAQ (reference sequence). This CDR3 region has 12 residues. V was cut by 5 bases and J by 3 bases, with 7 bases left in between. The CDR3 loop reads CASSHLDTEAFF. CDR3 sequence (DNA): TGTGCCAGCAGCCACCTGGACACTGAAGCTTTCTTT.

This chain connects TRBV27 to TRBJ2-1; 7 bases map to TRBD2. Trimming cost V 8 bases and J 1 base; bases outside gene matches: 5. The CDR3 totals 14 residues. From germline, CDR1 is MNHEY and CDR2 SMNVEV (reference sequence). The CDR3 coding sequence is TGTGCCAGCGGGTGGGGGGGATCCTACAATGAGCAGTTCTTC. This encodes CASGWGGSYNEQFF.

The chain carries TRBV6-6 and TRBJ1-2; D perhaps matches TRBD1 (5 bases). The germline V gene encodes CDR1 MNHNY and CDR2 SVGAGI (reference sequence). Between the trimmed V and J ends, which lost 0 bases and 4 bases, there was a span of 15 bases. This CDR3 has 16 amino acids. The chain's CDR3 is CASSYSPIRGPYGYTF. The DNA for the CDR3 is TGTGCCAGCAGTTACTCCCCCATAAGGGGCCCCTATGGCTACACCTTC.

The CDR3 is CASSLRTGESGEQFF. For the CDR3, the DNA is TGTGCCAGCAGCTTGCGAACAGGGGAGAGCGGTGAGCAGTTCTTC. The V call is TRBV13, the J call TRBJ2-1; 7 bases are a match to TRBD1. The germline gives CDR1 PRHDT, CDR2 FYEKMQ (reference sequence). Trimming cost V 3 bases and J 9 bases; bases outside gene matches: 11. There are 15 residues in the CDR3.

About this clone itself: The conserved phenylalanine or tryptophan is not found at the CDR3 terminus, so this likely reflects a read error. The rearrangement uses TRBV2 and TRBJ1-6, with unresolved D. The V gene lost 6 bases and the J gene lost 6 bases, with 12 bases spanning the gap. Germline CDR1 and CDR2: SNHLY and FYNNEI. The CDR3 totals 14 residues. CDR3 protein: CASRKGLLNSPLHY. CDR3 bases: TGTGCCAGCAGAAAAGGCCTCCTTAATTCACCCCTCCACTAT.

The genes are TRBV7-3 and TRBJ2-7; D unresolved. The germline gives CDR1 SGHTA, CDR2 FQGTGA. The CDR3 covers 14 residues. V dropped 5 bases and J dropped 5 bases, with 16 bases sitting between them. The DNA of the CDR3 is TGTGCCAGCAGCCCCTGGCAGCGCGCTAACGAGCAGTACTTC. Encoded protein: CASSPWQRANEQYF.

The V gene is TRBV4-1, the J gene TRBJ2-5; D gene uncertain. Trimming shortened V by 1 base and J by 0 bases, and 12 bases separated the two germline ends. The CDR3 totals 16 residues. The germline V gene has CDR1 MGHRA and CDR2 YSYEKL. The DNA of the CDR3 is TGCGCCAGCAGCCAAGGACGGGCAGTAAACCAAGAGACCCAGTACTTC. Protein: CASSQGRAVNQETQYF.

The J gene is TRBJ2-2, the V gene TRBV9, with TRBD2 matching 8 bases. With 4 bases clipped from V and 6 bases from J, the junction kept 11 bases outside the gene matches. Germline V gene data show CDR1 as SGDLS and CDR2 as YYNGEE. The CDR3 spans 16 residues. For the CDR3, the DNA is TGTGCCAGCAGCCTATCTACTAGCGGTAGGCCCGGGGAGCTGTTTTTT. Its translation: CASSLSTSGRPGELFF. The variable domain in full, completed from reference TRBV9 and TRBJ2-2, reads DSGVTQTPKHLITATGQRVTLRCSPRSGDLSVYWYQQSLDQGLQFLIQYYNGEERAKGNILERFSAQQFPDLHSELNLSSLELGDSALYFCASSLSTSGRPGELFFGEGSRLTVL.

The CDR3 DNA sequence: TGCGCCAGCAGCCAAGAGAGGGGACAGGGGGCCTACGAGCAGTACTTC. Its protein product is CASSQERGQGAYEQYF. The V call is TRBV4-1, the J call TRBJ2-7; the match to TRBD1 covers 11 bases. There are 16 residues in the CDR3. Germline V gene data show CDR1 as MGHRA and CDR2 as YSYEKL. V dropped 0 bases and J dropped 2; count of bases not matched to a gene: 3.

This sequence joins TRBV2 and TRBJ1-1; D remains ambiguous. With 7 bases removed from V and 0 bases from J, the gap between germline ends came to 9 bases. Germline CDR1 SNHLY, CDR2 FYNNEI. There are 13 residues in the CDR3. The CDR3, as DNA: TGTGCCAGCACGGTCAGCATGAACACTGAAGCTTTCTTT. This encodes CASTVSMNTEAFF.

This chain connects TRBV2 to TRBJ2-1, with D possibly being TRBD1 (6 bases). V was shortened by 8 bases and J by 3 bases, with 14 bases between the two germline ends. The germline V gene encodes CDR1 SNHLY and CDR2 FYNNEI. The CDR3 is made up of 14 amino acids. The CDR3 coding sequence is TGTGCCAGCGTGCGACAGGACGGCTACAATGAGCAGTTCTTC. It codes for CASVRQDGYNEQFF.

V is TRBV6-5 and J is TRBJ1-5; no reliable D call. The ends were cut back, 5 bases at V and 5 bases at J, with 10 bases in the middle. The V gene's germline CDR1 is MNHEY and CDR2 SVGAGI. The CDR3 loop spans 13 amino acids. The CDR3 is CASSPNRDQPQHF. The CDR3 DNA is TGTGCCAGCAGTCCAAACAGAGATCAGCCCCAGCATTTT.

V usage is TRBV28 and J usage is TRBJ1-3; D may be TRBD1 (5 bases). The CDR3 loop spans 14 amino acids. Germline V lookup: CDR1 MDHEN, CDR2 SYDVKM. V was trimmed by 5 bases and J by 5 bases, leaving 13 bases between them. CDR3 DNA sequence: TGTGCCAGCAGTACCCCCAGGGTTAGAAACACCATATATTTT. Protein sequence: CASSTPRVRNTIYF.

This chain uses TRBV5-4 with TRBJ1-1; TRBD1 agrees at 7 bases. The germline V gene has CDR1 SGHNT and CDR2 YYREEE (reference sequence). The V and J ends lost 3 bases and 2 bases, in that order; junction bases with no gene match: 4. This CDR3 contains 14 residues. The CDR3 protein is CASSSGQLNTEAFF. CDR3 nucleotides: TGTGCCAGCAGCTCGGGACAGCTAAACACTGAAGCTTTCTTT.

The chain is built from TRBV25-1 and TRBJ1-2; TRBD1 matches at 8 bases. This CDR3 region has 17 residues. The V segment lost 5 bases and the J segment 2 bases; nucleotides outside the gene matches: 13. CDR1 MGHDK and CDR2 SYGVNS come from the germline V gene. Here the CDR3 reads CASSTVSGGMGNYGYTF. As DNA, the CDR3 is TGTGCCAGCAGTACTGTGTCAGGGGGCATGGGGAACTATGGCTACACCTTC.